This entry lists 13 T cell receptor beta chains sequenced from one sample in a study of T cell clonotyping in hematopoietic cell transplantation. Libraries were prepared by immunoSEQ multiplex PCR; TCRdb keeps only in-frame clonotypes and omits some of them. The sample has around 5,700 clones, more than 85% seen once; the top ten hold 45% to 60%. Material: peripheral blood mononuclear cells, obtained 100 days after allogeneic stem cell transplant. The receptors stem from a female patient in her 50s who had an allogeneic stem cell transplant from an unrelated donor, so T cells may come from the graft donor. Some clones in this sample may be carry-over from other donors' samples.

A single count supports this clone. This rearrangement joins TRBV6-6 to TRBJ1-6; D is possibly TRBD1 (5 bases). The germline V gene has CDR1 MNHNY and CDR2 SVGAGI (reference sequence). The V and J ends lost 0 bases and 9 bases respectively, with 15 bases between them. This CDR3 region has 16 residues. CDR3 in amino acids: CASSYSTASPFSPLHF. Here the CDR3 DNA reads TGTGCCAGCAGTTACTCGACAGCCTCCCCCTTTTCACCCCTCCACTTT.

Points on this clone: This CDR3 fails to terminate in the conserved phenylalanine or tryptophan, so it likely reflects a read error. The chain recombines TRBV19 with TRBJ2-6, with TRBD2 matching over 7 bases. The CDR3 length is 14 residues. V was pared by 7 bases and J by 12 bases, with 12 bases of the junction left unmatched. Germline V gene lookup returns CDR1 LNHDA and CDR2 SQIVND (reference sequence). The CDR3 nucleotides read TGTGCCAGTACTCCTGAGCGGGGCTTGGCCGTCCTGACTCTC. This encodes CASTPERGLAVLTL.

CDR3 DNA sequence: TGTGCCAGCAGCTTAGCCCGGCCGTACGAGCAGTACTTC. As protein: CASSLARPYEQYF. V usage is TRBV11-2 and J usage is TRBJ2-5; D gene unclear. The closer fit of TRBJ2-7 to the DNA end suggests the J call may be wrong. The CDR3 is made up of 13 amino acids. Germline V gene data show CDR1 as SGHAT and CDR2 as FQNNGV.

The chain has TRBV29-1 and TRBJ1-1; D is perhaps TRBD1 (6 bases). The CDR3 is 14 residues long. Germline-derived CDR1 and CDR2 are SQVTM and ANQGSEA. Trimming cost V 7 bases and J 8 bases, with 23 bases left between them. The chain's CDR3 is CSAAIGGPLQEAFF. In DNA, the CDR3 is TGCAGCGCCGCGATTGGGGGCCCGCTTCAAGAAGCTTTCTTT.

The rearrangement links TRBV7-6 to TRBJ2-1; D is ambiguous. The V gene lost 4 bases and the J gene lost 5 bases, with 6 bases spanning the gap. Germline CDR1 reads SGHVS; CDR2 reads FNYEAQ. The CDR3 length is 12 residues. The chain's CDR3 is CASSYGNNEQFF. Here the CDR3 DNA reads TGTGCCAGCAGCTACGGTAACAATGAGCAGTTCTTC.

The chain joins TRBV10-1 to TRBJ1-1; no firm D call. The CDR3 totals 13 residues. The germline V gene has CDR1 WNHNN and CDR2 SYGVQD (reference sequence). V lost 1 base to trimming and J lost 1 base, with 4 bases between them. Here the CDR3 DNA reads TGCGCCAGCAGTGAGTACAGGAACACTGAAGCTTTCTTT. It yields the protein CASSEYRNTEAFF.

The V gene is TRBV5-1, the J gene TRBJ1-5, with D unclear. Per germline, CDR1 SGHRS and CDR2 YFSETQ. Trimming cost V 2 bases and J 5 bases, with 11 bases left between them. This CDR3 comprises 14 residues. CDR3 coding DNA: TGCGCCAGCAGCTTCGGGCAGAGTTATCAGCCCCAGCATTTT. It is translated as CASSFGQSYQPQHF.

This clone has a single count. CDR3 DNA: TGCGCCAGCAGTGAGTCCTCGAGCTCCTACGAGCAGTACTTC. Protein product: CASSESSSSYEQYF. V usage is TRBV10-1 and J usage is TRBJ2-7; unclear D gene. CDR1 is WNHNN, CDR2 SYGVQD, per germline (reference sequence). The CDR3 has 14 amino acids. Trimming cost V 0 bases and J 0 bases, with 6 bases left between them.

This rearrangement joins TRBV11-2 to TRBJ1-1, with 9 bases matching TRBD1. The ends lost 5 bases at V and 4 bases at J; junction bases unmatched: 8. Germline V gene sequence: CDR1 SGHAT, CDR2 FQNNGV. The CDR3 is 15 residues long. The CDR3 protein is CASSPRGQGGTEAFF. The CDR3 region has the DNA TGTGCCAGCAGCCCAAGGGGACAGGGAGGCACTGAAGCTTTCTTT.

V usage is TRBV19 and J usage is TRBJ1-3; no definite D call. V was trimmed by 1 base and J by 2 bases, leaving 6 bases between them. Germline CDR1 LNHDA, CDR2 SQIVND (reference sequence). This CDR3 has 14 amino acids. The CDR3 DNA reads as TGTGCCAGTAGTATAGTGGCGACTGGAAACACCATATATTTT. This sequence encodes CASSIVATGNTIYF. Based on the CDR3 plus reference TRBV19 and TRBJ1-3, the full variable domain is DGGITQSPKYLFRKEGQNVTLSCEQNLNHDAMYWYRQDPGQGLRLIYYSQIVNDFQKGDIAEGYSVSREKKESFPLTVTSAQKNPTAFYLCASSIVATGNTIYFGEGSWLTVV.

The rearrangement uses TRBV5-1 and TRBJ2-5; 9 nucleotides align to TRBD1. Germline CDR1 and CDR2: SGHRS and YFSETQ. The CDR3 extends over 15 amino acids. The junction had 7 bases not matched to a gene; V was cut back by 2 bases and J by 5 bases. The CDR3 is CASSFAQGAGETQYF. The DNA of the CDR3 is TGCGCCAGCAGCTTCGCACAGGGGGCTGGTGAGACCCAGTACTTC.

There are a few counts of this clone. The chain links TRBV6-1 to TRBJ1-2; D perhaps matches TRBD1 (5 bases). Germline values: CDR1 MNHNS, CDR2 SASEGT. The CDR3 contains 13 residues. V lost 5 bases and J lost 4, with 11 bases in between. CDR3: CASSRDGPYGYTF. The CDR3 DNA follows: TGTGCCAGCAGTCGGGACGGCCCCTATGGCTACACCTTC.

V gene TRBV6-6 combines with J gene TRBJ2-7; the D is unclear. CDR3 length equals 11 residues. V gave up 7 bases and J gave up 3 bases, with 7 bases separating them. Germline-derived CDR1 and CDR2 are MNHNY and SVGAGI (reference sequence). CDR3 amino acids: CASNKDYEQYF. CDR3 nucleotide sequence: TGTGCCAGCAATAAGGACTACGAGCAGTACTTC.